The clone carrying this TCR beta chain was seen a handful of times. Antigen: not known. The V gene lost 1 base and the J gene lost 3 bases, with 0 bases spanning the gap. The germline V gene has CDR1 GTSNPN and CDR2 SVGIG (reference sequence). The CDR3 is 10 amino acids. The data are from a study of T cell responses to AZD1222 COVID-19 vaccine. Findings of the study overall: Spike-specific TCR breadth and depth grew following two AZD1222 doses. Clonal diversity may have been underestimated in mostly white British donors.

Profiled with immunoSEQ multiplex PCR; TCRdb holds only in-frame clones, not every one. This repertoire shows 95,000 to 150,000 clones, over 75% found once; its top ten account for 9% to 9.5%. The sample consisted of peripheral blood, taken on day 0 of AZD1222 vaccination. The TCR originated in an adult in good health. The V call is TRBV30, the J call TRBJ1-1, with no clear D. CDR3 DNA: TGTGCCTGGAGTGACACTGAAGCTTTCTTT. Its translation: CAWSDTEAFF.